The 3 T cell receptor beta chains given below trace back to one sample, sequenced in a study of early T cells in non-severe SARS-CoV-2 infection. TCRdb re-called the 5' RACE reads with MiXCR, one entry per CDR3 protein. The sample includes tens of thousands of distinct CDR3 sequences, roughly 3.6% of them seen just once. Specimen: whole blood. Source of these receptors: an adult who was a healthcare worker with PCR-confirmed SARS-CoV-2 infection or an uninfected control (not recorded which).

This clonotype has ten or more counts. The chain employs TRBV18 and TRBJ2-7; a weak D match, TRBD1 (5 bases). The length of the CDR3 is 13 residues. V was trimmed by 3 bases and J by 2 bases, leaving 8 bases between them. From germline, CDR1 is KGHSH and CDR2 LQKENI. The CDR3 region is CASSPDTAYEQYF. In DNA form, the CDR3 reads TGTGCCAGCTCACCGGACACTGCCTACGAGCAGTACTTC.

Ten or more counts support this clonotype. The chain combines TRBV4-2 with TRBJ2-1; the D gene is possibly TRBD2 (6 bases). Trimming removed 3 bases at V and 8 bases at J, with 20 bases between. The CDR3 has 16 residues. Germline V gives CDR1 LGHNA, CDR2 YNFKEQ. This chain's CDR3 is CASSHGSEGLLDEQFF. CDR3 coding DNA: TGTGCCAGCAGCCACGGTTCGGAGGGCCTGCTGGATGAGCAGTTCTTC.

This clonotype was found a few times. The rearrangement links TRBV11-2 to TRBJ1-6, with TRBD1 as a possible D gene (6 bases). CDR1 and CDR2 (germline): SGHAT, FQNNGV. This CDR3 has 15 residues. V lost 5 bases, J lost 7 bases, and 15 bases lay in between. The CDR3 spells CASSPQGQKNSPLHF. The CDR3 DNA follows: TGTGCCAGCAGCCCCCAGGGGCAGAAAAATTCACCCCTCCACTTT.